This is a list of T cell receptor beta chains from one sample in a study of cytomegalovirus exposure and HLA in healthy donors. Method: immunoSEQ multiplex PCR; TCRdb's copy keeps in-frame clones and lacks some. The table lists 71,000 or so clones, 90% to 95% of them singletons. Sequencing was carried out using PBMCs. Source of these receptors: a man aged 18 to 30 in good health and CMV-seropositive. The CDR3 runs from the conserved cysteine through the conserved F or W. Fields, in order: V gene, CDR3 protein.

V gene: TRBV18; CDR3 protein: CASSAAVSGNTIYF
V gene: TRBV5-4; CDR3 protein: CASSGDGHSGNTIYF
V gene: TRBV7-2; CDR3 protein: CASLLGNTGELFF
V gene: TRBV25-1; CDR3 protein: CASSEFESINEKLFF
V gene: TRBV2; CDR3 protein: CATRRVTEAFF
V gene: TRBV7-7; CDR3 protein: CASSTGMNTEAFF
V gene: TRBV2; CDR3 protein: CAGVSGISTDTQYF
V gene: TRBV7-3; CDR3 protein: CASSLMTGNSYNEQFF
V gene: TRBV5-1; CDR3 protein: CASSLLGQASLTFGNEQFF
V gene: TRBV28; CDR3 protein: CASSPPRTEINSPLHF
V gene: TRBV7-2; CDR3 protein: CASSSTIQLRQGEAFF
V gene: TRBV19; CDR3 protein: CASSIVGGAEGYTF
V gene: TRBV27; CDR3 protein: CASSSGQENTEAFF
V gene: TRBV9; CDR3 protein: CASSAGLAGGPGYQETQYF
V gene: TRBV9; CDR3 protein: CASSVGPSSYNEQFF
V gene: TRBV6-5; CDR3 protein: CASSYAGLGTEAFF
V gene: TRBV7-9; CDR3 protein: CASSLASSPTDTQYF
V gene: TRBV6-1; CDR3 protein: CASSEARTSIYEQFF
V gene: TRBV28; CDR3 protein: CASSSVSSYNEQFF
V gene: TRBV7-3; CDR3 protein: CASSLKPAGHSYNEQFF
V gene: TRBV7-8; CDR3 protein: CASRLRGGTSYNEQFF
V gene: TRBV4-2; CDR3 protein: CASSQVDTNYGYTF
V gene: TRBV9; CDR3 protein: CASSVGGGDTGELFF
V gene: TRBV9; CDR3 protein: CASSVVGTGNPNTEAFF
V gene: TRBV5-4; CDR3 protein: CASSLDHSEETQYF
V gene: TRBV18; CDR3 protein: CASSPPGQAGETQYF
V gene: TRBV30; CDR3 protein: CAWSLPPRGDYGYTF
V gene: TRBV6-1; CDR3 protein: CASSEAPSGSGTDTQYF
V gene: TRBV14; CDR3 protein: CASSPPRVISYNEQFF
V gene: TRBV30; CDR3 protein: CAWTQPSGGTDTQYF
V gene: TRBV19; CDR3 protein: CASSKGTSYNEQFF
V gene: TRBV5-1; CDR3 protein: CASSLVGGGSAFF
V gene: TRBV7-2; CDR3 protein: CASSLEVERVTSYEQYF
V gene: TRBV6-6; CDR3 protein: CASSSPTGIGYTF
V gene: TRBV4-1; CDR3 protein: CASSQRPGTQYF
V gene: TRBV9; CDR3 protein: CASSVTAQGQLYGYTF
V gene: TRBV5-6; CDR3 protein: CASSFPPDRADYEQYF
V gene: TRBV19; CDR3 protein: CASSMGRGRPEQYF
V gene: TRBV11-2; CDR3 protein: CASSLDGQGYNEQFF
V gene: TRBV2; CDR3 protein: CASSTQGGATEAFF